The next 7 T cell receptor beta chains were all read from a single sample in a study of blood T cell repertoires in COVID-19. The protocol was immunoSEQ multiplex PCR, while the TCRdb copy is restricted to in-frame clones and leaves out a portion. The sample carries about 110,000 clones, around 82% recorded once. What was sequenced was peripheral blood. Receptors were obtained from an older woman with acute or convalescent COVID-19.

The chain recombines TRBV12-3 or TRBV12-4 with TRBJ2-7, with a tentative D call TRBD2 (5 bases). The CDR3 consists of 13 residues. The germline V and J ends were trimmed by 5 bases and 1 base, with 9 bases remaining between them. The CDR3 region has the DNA TGTGCCAGCAGTATTAGCGTTTCCTACGAGCAGTACTTC. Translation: CASSISVSYEQYF.

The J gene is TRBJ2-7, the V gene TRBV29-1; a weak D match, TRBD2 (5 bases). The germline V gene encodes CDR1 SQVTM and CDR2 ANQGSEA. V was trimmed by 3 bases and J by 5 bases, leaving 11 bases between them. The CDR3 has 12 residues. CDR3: CSVDFGVDEQYF. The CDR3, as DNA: TGCAGCGTTGACTTCGGGGTGGACGAGCAGTACTTC.

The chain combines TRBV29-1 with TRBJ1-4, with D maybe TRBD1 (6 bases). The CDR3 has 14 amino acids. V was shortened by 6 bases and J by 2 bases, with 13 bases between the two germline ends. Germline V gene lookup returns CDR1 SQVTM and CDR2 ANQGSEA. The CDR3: CSVHYTGTNEKLFF. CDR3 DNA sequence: TGCAGCGTCCATTATACAGGGACTAATGAAAAACTGTTTTTT.

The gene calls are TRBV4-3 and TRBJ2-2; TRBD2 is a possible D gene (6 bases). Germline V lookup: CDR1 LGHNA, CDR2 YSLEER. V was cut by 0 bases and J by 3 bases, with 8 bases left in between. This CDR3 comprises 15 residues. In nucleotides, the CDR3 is TGCGCCAGCAGCCAAGATTGGGGGGACACCGGGGAGCTGTTTTTT. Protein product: CASSQDWGDTGELFF.

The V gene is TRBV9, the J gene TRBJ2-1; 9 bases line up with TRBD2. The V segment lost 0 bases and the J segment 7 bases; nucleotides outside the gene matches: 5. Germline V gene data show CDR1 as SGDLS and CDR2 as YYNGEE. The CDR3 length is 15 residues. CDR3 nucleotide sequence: TGTGCCAGCAGCGTAGGAAGCGGGGGGCTAAATGAGCAGTTCTTC. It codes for CASSVGSGGLNEQFF. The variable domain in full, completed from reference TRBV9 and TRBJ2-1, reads DSGVTQTPKHLITATGQRVTLRCSPRSGDLSVYWYQQSLDQGLQFLIQYYNGEERAKGNILERFSAQQFPDLHSELNLSSLELGDSALYFCASSVGSGGLNEQFFGPGTRLTVL.

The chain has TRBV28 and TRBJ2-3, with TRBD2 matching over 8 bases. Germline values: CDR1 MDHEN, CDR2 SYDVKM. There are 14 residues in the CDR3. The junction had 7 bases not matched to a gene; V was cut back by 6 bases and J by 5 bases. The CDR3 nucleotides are TGTGCCAGCAGCCCGGGGGGGCATGAAGATACGCAGTATTTT. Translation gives CASSPGGHEDTQYF.

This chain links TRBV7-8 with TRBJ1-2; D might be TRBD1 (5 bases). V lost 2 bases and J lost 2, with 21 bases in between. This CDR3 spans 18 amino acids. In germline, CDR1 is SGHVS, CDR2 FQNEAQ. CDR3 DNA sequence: TGTGCCAGCAGCTTAATTAGGGGCAGGGCGCGAGTAAACTATGGCTACACCTTC. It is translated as CASSLIRGRARVNYGYTF.